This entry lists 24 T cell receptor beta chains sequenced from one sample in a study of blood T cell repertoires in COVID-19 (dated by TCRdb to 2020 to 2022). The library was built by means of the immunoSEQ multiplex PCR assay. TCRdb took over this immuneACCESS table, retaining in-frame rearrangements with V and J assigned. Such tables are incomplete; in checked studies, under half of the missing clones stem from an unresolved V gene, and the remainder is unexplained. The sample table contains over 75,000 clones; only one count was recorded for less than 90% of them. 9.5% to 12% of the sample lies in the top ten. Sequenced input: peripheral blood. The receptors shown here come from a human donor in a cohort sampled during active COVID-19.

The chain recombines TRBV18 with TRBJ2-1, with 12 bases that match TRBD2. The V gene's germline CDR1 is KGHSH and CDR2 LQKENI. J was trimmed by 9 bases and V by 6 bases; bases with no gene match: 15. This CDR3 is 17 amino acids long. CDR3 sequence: CASSRSTSGRGGIEQFF. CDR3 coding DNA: TGTGCCAGCTCCCGATCGACTAGCGGGAGAGGCGGAATTGAGCAGTTCTTC.

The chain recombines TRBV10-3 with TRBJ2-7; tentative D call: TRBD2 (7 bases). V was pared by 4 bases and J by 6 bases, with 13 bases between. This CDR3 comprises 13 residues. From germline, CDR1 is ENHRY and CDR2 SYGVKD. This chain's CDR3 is CAISVPGGGEQYF. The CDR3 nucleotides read TGTGCCATCAGTGTGCCGGGGGGCGGCGAGCAGTACTTC.

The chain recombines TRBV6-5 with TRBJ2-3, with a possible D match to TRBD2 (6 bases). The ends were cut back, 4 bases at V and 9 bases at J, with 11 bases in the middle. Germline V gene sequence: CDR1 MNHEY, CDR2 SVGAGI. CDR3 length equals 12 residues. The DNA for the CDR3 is TGTGCCAGCAGTTCGGGACTGGGGACGCAGTATTTT. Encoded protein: CASSSGLGTQYF.

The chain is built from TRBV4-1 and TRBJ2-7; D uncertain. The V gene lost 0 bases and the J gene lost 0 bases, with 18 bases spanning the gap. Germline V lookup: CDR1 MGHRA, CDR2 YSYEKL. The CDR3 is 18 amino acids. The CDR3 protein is CASSQDTVLALDSYEQYF. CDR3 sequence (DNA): TGCGCCAGCAGCCAAGACACGGTCCTCGCCCTCGACTCCTACGAGCAGTACTTC.

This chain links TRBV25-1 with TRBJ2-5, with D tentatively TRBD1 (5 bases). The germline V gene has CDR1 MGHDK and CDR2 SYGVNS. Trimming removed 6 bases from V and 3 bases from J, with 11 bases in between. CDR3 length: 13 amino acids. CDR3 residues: CASSPTGKETQYF. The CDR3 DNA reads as TGTGCCAGCAGCCCCACAGGAAAAGAGACCCAGTACTTC.

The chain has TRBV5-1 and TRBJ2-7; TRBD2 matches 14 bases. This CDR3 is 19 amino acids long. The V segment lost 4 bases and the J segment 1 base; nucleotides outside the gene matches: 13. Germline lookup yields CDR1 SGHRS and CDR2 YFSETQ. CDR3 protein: CASSLAGTSGSLGSYEQYF. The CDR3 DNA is TGCGCCAGCAGCCTCGCCGGGACTAGCGGGAGTCTAGGATCCTACGAGCAGTACTTC.

CDR3 region: CSVEGTGPPAGYTF. CDR3 nucleotides: TGCAGCGTTGAAGGGACAGGGCCGCCAGCCGGCTACACCTTC. J is TRBJ1-2 and V is TRBV29-1, with 8 bases that match TRBD1. Germline assignment: CDR1 SQVTM and CDR2 ANQGSEA. The CDR3 length is 14 residues. The V and J ends lost 1 base and 8 bases, in that order; junction bases with no gene match: 9.

The CDR3 protein is CASSGLPAETQYF. Here the CDR3 DNA reads TGTGCCAGTAGCGGACTCCCCGCGGAGACCCAGTACTTC. The chain has TRBV19 and TRBJ2-5; TRBD2 might be the D (5 bases). The CDR3 has 13 residues. Germline loops: CDR1 LNHDA, CDR2 SQIVND (reference sequence). The V end was cut by 6 bases, the J end by 5 bases, with 13 bases between.

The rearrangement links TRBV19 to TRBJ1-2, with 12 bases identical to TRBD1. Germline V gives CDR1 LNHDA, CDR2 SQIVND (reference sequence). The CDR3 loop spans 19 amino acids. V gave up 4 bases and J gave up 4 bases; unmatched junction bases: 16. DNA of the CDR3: TGTGCCAGTAGTACCCCAGCCGGGACAGGGGGCTTTGGGACCTATGGCTACACCTTC. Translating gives CASSTPAGTGGFGTYGYTF.

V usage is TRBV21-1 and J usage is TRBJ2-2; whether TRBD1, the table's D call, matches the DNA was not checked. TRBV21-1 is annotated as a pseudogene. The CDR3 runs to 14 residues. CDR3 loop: CASLQGGRTGELFF. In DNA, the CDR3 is TGTGCCAGCCTCCAGGGGGGTCGGACCGGGGAGCTGTTTTTT.

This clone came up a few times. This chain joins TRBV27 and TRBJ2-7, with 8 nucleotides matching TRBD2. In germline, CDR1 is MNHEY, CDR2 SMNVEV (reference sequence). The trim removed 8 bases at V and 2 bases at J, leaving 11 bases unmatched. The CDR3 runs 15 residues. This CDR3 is CASARPAGGAYEQYF. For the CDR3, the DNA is TGTGCCAGCGCCCGTCCTGCGGGAGGCGCCTACGAGCAGTACTTC.

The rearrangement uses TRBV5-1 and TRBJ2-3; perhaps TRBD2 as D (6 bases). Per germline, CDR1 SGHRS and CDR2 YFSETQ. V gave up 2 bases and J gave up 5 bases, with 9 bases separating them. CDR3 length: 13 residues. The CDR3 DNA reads TGCGCCAGCAGCTTTCCGGGGGAAGATACGCAGTATTTT. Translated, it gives CASSFPGEDTQYF.

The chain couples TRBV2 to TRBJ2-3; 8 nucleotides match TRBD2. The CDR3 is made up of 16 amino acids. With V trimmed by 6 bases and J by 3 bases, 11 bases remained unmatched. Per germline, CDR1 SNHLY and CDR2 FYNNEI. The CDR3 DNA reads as TGTGCCAGCAGCCCTTCCCCACGCGGGGGGACAGATACGCAGTATTTT. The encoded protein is CASSPSPRGGTDTQYF.

The CDR3 nucleotides read TGTGCCAGCAGTCTCGGGACTAGCGGCCCCCAGTACTTC. Its protein is CASSLGTSGPQYF. J is TRBJ2-5 and V is TRBV7-2, with TRBD2 identical over 11 bases. Germline CDR1 is SGHTA and CDR2 is FQGNSA. The V and J ends lost 6 bases and 9 bases, in that order; junction bases with no gene match: 6. This CDR3 region has 13 residues. The complete variable domain, with remaining parts taken from reference TRBV7-2 and TRBJ2-5, reads GAGVSQSPSNKVTEKGKDVELRCDPISGHTALYWYRQSLGQGLEFLIYFQGNSAPDKSGLPSDRFSAERTGGSVSTLTIQRTQQEDSAVYLCASSLGTSGPQYFGPGTRLLVL.

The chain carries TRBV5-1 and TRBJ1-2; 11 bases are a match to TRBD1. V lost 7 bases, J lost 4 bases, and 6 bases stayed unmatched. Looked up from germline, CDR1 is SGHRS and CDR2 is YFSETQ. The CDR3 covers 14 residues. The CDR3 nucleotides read TGCGCCAGCCGGACCGGGACAGGGGGCTATGGCTACACCTTC. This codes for CASRTGTGGYGYTF. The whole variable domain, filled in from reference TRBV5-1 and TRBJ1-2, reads KAGVTQTPRYLIKTRGQQVTLSCSPISGHRSVSWYQQTPGQGLQFLFEYFSETQRNKGNFPGRFSGRQFSNSRSEMNVSTLELGDSALYLCASRTGTGGYGYTFGSGTRLTVV.

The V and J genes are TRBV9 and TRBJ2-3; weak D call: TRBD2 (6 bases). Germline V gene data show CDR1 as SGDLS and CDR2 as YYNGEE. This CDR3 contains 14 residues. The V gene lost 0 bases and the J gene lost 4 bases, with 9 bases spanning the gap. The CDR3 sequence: CASSVGLASDTQYF. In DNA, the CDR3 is TGTGCCAGCAGCGTAGGGCTAGCGTCAGATACGCAGTATTTT.

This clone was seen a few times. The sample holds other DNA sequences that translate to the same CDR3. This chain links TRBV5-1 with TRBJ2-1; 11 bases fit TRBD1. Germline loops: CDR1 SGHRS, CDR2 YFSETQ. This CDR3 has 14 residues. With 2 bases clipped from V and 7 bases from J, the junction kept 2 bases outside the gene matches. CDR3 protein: CASSLGQGANEQFF. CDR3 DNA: TGCGCCAGCAGCTTAGGACAGGGGGCAAATGAGCAGTTCTTC. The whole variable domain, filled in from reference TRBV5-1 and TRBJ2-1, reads KAGVTQTPRYLIKTRGQQVTLSCSPISGHRSVSWYQQTPGQGLQFLFEYFSETQRNKGNFPGRFSGRQFSNSRSEMNVSTLELGDSALYLCASSLGQGANEQFFGPGTRLTVL.

Here the CDR3 DNA reads TGTGCCAGCAGTGAGGGCGCGAGACTGTTTTTT. Its translation: CASSEGARLFF. The chain couples TRBV25-1 to TRBJ1-4; no reliable D call. Germline CDR1 reads MGHDK; CDR2 reads SYGVNS. This CDR3 has 11 residues. Trimming left V 3 bases short and J 13 bases short, with 9 bases between.

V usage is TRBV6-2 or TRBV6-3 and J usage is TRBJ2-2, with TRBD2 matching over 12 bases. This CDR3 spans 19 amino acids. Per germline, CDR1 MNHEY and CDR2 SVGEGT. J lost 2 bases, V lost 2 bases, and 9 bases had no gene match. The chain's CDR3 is CASSYDLRLAGANTGELFF. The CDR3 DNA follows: TGTGCCAGCAGTTACGACCTGAGACTAGCGGGGGCCAACACCGGGGAGCTGTTTTTT.

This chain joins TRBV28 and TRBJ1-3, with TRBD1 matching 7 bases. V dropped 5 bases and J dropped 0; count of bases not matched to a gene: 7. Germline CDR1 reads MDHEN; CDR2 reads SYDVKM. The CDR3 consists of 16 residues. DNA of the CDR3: TGTGCCAGCAGTGCTCCGACAGGGAGCTCTGGAAACACCATATATTTT. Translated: CASSAPTGSSGNTIYF.

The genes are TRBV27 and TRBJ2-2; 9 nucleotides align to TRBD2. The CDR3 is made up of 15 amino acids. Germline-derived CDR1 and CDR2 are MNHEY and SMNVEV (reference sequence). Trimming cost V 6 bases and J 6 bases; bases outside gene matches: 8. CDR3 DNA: TGTGCCAGCAGACCGGGACTAGCTGGTCCCGGGGAGCTGTTTTTT. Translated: CASRPGLAGPGELFF.

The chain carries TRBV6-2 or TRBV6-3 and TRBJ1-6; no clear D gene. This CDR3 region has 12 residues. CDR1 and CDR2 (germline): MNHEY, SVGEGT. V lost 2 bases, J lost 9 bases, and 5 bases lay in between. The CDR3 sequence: CASSYTLSPLHF. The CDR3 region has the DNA TGTGCCAGCAGTTACACTCTTTCACCCCTCCACTTT.

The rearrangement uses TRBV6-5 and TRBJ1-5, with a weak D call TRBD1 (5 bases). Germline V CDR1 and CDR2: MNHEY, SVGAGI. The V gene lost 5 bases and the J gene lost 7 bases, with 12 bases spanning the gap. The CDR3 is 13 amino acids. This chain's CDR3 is CASSLMQGQPQHF. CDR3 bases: TGTGCCAGCAGTCTTATGCAGGGCCAGCCCCAGCATTTT.

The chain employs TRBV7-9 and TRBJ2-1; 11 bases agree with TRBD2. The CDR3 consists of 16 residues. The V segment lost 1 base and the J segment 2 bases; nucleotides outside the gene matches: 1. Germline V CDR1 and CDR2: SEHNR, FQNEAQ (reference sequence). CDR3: CASSLVAGGTYNEQFF. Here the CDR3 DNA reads TGTGCCAGCAGCTTAGTAGCGGGAGGGACCTACAATGAGCAGTTCTTC.